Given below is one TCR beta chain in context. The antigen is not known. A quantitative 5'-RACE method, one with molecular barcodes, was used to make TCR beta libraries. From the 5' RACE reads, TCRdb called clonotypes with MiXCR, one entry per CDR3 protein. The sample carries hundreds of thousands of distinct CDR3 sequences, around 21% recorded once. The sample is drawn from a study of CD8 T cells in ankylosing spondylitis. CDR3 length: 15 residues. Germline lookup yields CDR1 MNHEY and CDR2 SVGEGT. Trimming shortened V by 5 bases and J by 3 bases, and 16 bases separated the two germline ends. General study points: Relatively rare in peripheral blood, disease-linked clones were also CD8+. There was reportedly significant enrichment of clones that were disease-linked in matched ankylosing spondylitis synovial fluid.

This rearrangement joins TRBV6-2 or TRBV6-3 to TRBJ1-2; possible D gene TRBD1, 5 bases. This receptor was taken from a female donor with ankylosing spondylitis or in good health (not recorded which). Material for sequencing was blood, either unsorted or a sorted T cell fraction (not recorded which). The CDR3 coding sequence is TGTGCCAGCAGTAAGGCGGGACCGAGGCACTATGGCTACACCTTC. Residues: CASSKAGPRHYGYTF.